This T cell receptor (beta chain) is from a study of spatial heterogeneity in lung cancer. The CDR3 extends over 15 amino acids. The junction had 3 bases not matched to a gene; V was cut back by 2 bases and J by 4 bases. Germline CDR1 and CDR2: MGHRA and YSYEKL. This clonotype was detected many times. Unique molecular identifiers, one per molecule, were present on every TCR cDNA molecule. TCRdb reanalysed the 5' RACE reads using MiXCR and keeps one entry per CDR3 protein. Of about 23,000 distinct CDR3 sequences detected, roughly 4.7% appear once; the ten largest clones hold about 5%. Stated time point: sample taken at primary tumor resection. Unsorted whole RNA of tumor, nontumor lung or frozen PBMC was sequenced.

This rearrangement joins TRBV4-1 to TRBJ2-1; the match to TRBD1 covers 9 bases. Here the sequenced sample was PBMCs, taken at surgery. The receptor's source is a male donor with early-stage non-small cell lung cancer. CDR3 residues: CASSQPGQGYNEQFF. The CDR3 DNA sequence: TGCGCCAGCAGCCAACCGGGACAGGGTTACAATGAGCAGTTCTTC.